This TCR beta chain derives from a study of CXCR3-negative and CXCR3-positive naive CD8 T cells. General study points: Diversity proved comparably high across both naive subsets and much lower in memory CD8+ cells. Higher TRB CDR3 hydrophobicity marked CXCR3-positive naive cells relative to CXCR3-negative naive cells.

The CDR3 consists of 14 residues. In germline, CDR1 is SQVTM, CDR2 ANQGSEA. As for this clonotype: Its antigen is unknown.

Through 5' RACE with UMI labels, the TRB cDNA libraries were prepared. TCRdb reanalyzed the 5' RACE reads, giving one entry per CDR3 protein sequence and no DNA. The table for this sample gives some 68,000 distinct CDR3 sequences. The material sequenced was naive CXCR3+ CD8+ T cells from blood. As to subset: CD45RO-CCR7+CD27+CD95- naive CD8+ T cells expressing CXCR3 (TNR3+). The sequence derives from a human donor in good health. Some clones in this sample may be carry-over from other donors' samples. The chain employs TRBV29-1 and TRBJ2-7; checking the TCRdb D call of TRBD2 is not possible without DNA. CDR3 region: CSAWGGRGSYEQYF.